This record covers a single TCR beta chain. Its antigen is still unknown. V was shortened by 3 bases and J by 8 bases, with 16 bases between the two germline ends. CDR3 size: 14 residues. Germline assignment: CDR1 MDHEN and CDR2 SYDVKM. This specimen comes from a study of cytomegalovirus exposure and HLA in healthy donors. Method: immunoSEQ multiplex PCR; TCRdb's copy keeps in-frame clones and lacks some. Among over 80,000 clones listed, 85% were seen once. General study findings and limits: The study put some 150 TCR beta chains on its list as cytomegalovirus-associated. Rarity characterized most TCR sequences, yet some public TCRs appeared in many donors.

Sequenced sample: PBMCs. This sequence joins TRBV28 and TRBJ1-2, with D unresolved. This TCR was recovered from a man younger than 35 in good health and CMV-seropositive. CDR3 bases: TGTGCCAGCAGTTTCAGGCCCACCTACGGAGGCTACACCTTC. It yields the protein CASSFRPTYGGYTF.